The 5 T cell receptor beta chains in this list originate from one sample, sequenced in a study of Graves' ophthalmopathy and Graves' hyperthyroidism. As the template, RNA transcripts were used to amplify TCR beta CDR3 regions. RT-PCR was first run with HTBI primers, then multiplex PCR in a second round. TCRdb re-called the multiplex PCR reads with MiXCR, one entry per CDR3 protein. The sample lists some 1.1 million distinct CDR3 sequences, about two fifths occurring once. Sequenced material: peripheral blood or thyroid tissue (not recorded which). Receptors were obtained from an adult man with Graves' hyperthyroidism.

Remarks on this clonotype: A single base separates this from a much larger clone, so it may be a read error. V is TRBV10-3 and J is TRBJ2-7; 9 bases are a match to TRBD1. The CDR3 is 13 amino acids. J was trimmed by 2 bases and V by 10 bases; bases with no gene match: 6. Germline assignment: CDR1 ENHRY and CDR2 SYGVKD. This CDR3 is CATTGTGPYEQYF. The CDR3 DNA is TGTGCCACAACCGGGACAGGGCCCTACGAGCAGTACTTC.

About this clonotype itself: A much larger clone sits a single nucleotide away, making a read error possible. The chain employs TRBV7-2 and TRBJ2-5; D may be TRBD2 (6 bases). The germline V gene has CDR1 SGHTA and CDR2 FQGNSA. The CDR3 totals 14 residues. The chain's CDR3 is CASSQGVGGKTRYF. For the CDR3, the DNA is TGTGCCAGCAGCCAAGGAGTGGGCGGGAAGACCCGGTACTTC.

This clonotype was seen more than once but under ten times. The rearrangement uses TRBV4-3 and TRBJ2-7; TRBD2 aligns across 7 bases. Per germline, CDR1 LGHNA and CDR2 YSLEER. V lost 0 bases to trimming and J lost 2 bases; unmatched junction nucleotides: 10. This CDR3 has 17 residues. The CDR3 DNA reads TGCGCCAGCAGCCAAGATCATCGCGGGGGTCGACCCTACGAGCAGTACTTC. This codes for CASSQDHRGGRPYEQYF.

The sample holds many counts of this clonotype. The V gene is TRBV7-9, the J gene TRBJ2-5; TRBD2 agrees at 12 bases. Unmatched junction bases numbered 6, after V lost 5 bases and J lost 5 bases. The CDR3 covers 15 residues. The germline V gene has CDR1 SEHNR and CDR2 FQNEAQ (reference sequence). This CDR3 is CASSPGTSGPETQYF. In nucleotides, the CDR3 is TGTGCCAGCAGCCCCGGGACTAGCGGGCCCGAGACCCAGTACTTC.

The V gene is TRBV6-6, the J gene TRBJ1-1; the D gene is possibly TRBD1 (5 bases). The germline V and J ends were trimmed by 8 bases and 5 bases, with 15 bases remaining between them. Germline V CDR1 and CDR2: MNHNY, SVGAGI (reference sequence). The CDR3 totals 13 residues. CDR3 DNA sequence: TGTGCCAGCCAAACGGACACCCGAACTGAAGCTTTCTTT. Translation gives CASQTDTRTEAFF.